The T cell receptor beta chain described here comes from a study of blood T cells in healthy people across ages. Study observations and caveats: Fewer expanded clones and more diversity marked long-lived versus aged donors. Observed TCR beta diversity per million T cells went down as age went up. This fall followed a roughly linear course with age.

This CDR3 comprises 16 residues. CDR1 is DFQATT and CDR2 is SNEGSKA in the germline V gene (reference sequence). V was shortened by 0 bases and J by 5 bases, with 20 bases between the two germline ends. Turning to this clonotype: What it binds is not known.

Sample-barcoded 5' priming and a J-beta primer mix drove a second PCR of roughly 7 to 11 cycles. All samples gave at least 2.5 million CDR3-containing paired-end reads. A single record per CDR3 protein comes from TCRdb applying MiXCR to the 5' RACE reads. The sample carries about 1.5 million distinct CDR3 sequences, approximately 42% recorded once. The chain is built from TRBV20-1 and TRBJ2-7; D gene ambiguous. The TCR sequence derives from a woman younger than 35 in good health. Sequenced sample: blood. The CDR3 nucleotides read TGCAGTGCTAGAGATTTGGACCCTTCAGGTCGGGACGAGCAGTACTTC. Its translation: CSARDLDPSGRDEQYF.